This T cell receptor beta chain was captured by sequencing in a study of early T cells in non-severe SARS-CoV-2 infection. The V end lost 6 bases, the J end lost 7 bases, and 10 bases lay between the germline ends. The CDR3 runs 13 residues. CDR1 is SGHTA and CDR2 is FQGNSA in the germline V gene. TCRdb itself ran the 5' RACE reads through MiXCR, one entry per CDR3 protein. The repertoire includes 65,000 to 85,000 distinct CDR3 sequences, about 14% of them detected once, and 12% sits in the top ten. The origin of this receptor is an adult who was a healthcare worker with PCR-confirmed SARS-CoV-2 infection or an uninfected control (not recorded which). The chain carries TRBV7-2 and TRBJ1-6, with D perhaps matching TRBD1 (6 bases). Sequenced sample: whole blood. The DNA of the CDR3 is TGTGCCAGCAGTGGACAGCCCAATTCACCCCTCCACTTT. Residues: CASSGQPNSPLHF.